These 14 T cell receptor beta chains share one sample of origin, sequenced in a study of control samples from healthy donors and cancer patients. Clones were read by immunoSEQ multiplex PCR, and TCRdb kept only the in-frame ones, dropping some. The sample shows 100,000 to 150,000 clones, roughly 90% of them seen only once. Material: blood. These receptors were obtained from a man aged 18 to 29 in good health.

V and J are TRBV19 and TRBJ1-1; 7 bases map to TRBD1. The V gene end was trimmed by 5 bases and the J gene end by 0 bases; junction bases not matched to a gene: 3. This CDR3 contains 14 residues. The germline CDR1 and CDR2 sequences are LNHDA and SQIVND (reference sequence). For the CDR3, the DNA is TGTGCCAGTAGTCGAGACAGGGTGAACACTGAAGCTTTCTTT. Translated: CASSRDRVNTEAFF.

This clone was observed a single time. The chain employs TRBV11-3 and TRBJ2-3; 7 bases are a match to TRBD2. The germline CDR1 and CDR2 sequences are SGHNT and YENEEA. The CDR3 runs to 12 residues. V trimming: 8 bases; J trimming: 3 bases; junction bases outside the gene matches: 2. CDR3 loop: CASGRETDTQYF. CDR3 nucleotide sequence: TGTGCCAGCGGGAGGGAAACAGATACGCAGTATTTT. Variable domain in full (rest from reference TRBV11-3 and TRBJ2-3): EAGVVQSPRYKIIEKKQPVAFWCNPISGHNTLYWYLQNLGQGPELLIRYENEEAVDDSQLPKDRFSAERLKGVDSTLKIQPAELGDSAVYLCASGRETDTQYFGPGTRLTVL.

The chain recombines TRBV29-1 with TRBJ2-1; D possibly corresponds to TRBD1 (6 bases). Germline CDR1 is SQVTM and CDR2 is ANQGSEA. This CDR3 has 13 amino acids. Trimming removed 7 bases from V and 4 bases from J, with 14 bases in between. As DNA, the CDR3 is TGCAGCGGCAGGGACACCTCTTACAATGAGCAGTTCTTC. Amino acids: CSGRDTSYNEQFF.

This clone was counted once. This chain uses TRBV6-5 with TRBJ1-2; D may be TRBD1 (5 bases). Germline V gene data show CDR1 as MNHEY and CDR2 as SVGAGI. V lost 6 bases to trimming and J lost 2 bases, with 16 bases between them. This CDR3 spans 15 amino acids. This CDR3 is CASSYDRGTNYGYTF. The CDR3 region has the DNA TGTGCCAGCAGCTACGACCGGGGGACCAACTATGGCTACACCTTC.

CDR3 region: CASSLVVEGAGLSGELFF. The CDR3, as DNA: TGTGCCAGCAGCTTAGTGGTTGAGGGAGCGGGACTTTCCGGGGAGCTGTTTTTT. The rearrangement joins TRBV11-2 to TRBJ2-2, with 7 bases aligning to TRBD2. Germline CDR1 reads SGHAT; CDR2 reads FQNNGV. This CDR3 comprises 18 residues. V shed 1 base, J shed 6 bases, and the junction held 14 bases outside the gene matches.

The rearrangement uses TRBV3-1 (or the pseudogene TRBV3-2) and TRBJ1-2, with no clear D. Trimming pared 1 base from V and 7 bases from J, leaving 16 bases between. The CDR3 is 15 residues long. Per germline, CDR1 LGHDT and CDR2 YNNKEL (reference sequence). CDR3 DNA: TGTGCCAGCAGCCAAGGTCGGACCTCGGGCGGTGGCTACACCTTC. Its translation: CASSQGRTSGGGYTF.

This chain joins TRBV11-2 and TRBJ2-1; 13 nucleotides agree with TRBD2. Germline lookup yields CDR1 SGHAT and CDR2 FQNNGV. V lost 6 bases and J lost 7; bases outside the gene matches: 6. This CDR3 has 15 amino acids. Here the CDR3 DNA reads TGTGCCAGCAGTCCGACTAGCGGGGGGCGTAATGAGCAGTTCTTC. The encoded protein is CASSPTSGGRNEQFF.

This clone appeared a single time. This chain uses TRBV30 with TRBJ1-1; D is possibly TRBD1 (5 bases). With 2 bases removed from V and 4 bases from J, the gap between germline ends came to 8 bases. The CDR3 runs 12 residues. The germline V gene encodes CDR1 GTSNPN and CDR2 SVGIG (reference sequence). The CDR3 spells CAWSQGGTEAFF. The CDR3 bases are TGTGCCTGGAGTCAGGGAGGCACTGAAGCTTTCTTT.

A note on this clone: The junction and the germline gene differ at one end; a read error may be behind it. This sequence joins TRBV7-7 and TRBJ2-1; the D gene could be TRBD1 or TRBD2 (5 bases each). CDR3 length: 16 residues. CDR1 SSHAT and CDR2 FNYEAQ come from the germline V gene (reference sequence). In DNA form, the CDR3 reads TGTGCTAGCAGCCCCGTGGGGGTTGGGTCCTACAATGAGCAGTTCTTC. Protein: CASSPVGVGSYNEQFF.

The CDR3 DNA is TGTGCCAGCAGACCCCGGACAGGGGGTTTCTACGAGCAGTACTTC. Amino acid sequence: CASRPRTGGFYEQYF. The chain recombines TRBV7-2 with TRBJ2-7, with TRBD1 matching over 10 bases. Germline trimming cut 6 bases from V and 3 bases from J; bases unmatched to any gene: 8. The length of the CDR3 is 15 residues. Germline V gene sequence: CDR1 SGHTA, CDR2 FQGNSA.

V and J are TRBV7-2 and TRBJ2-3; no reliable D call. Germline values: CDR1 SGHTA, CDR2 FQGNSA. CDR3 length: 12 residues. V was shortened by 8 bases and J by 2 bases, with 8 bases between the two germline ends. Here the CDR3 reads CASSPDTDTQYF. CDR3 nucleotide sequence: TGTGCCAGCTCACCGGACACAGATACGCAGTATTTT. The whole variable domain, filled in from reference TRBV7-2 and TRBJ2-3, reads GAGVSQSPSNKVTEKGKDVELRCDPISGHTALYWYRQSLGQGLEFLIYFQGNSAPDKSGLPSDRFSAERTGGSVSTLTIQRTQQEDSAVYLCASSPDTDTQYFGPGTRLTVL.

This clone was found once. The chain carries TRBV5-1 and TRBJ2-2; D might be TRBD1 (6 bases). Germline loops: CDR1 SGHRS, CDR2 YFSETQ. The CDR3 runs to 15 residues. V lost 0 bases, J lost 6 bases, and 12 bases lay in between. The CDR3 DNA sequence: TGCGCCAGCAGCTTGGCTGGGCAGGGGCCCGGGGAGCTGTTTTTT. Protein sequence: CASSLAGQGPGELFF.

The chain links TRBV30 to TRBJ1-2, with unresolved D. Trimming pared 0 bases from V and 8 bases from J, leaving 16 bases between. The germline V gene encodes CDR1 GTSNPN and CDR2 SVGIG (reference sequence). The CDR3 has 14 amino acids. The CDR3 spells CAWSVLSETWGYTF. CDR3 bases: TGTGCCTGGAGTGTACTGTCGGAGACGTGGGGCTACACCTTC. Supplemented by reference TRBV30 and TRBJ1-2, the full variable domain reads SQTIHQWPATLVQPVGSPLSLECTVEGTSNPNLYWYRQAAGRGLQLLFYSVGIGQISSEVPQNLSASRPQDRQFILSSKKLLLSDSGFYLCAWSVLSETWGYTFGSGTRLTVV.

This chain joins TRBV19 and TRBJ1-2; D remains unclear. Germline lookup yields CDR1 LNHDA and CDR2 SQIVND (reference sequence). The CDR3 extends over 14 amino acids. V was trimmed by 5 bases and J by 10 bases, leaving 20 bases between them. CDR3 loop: CASSPKGPRTVYTF. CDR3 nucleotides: TGTGCCAGTAGTCCCAAAGGCCCGAGAACAGTCTACACCTTC.